This paragraph reports one TCR beta chain. This clone's antigen is unknown. Base quality data are lacking; no much larger clone is found one base away. This specimen belongs to a study of blood T cell repertoires in COVID-19 (dated by TCRdb to about 2020). Notes on the research overall: Collaborator samples came from the United States, Italy and Spain and covered acute and convalescent phases of COVID-19. The prospective study material was composed of cDNA or gDNA derived from T cells, B-cell-depleted T cells, or PBMCs. Deeply sampled blood TCRbeta repertoires from subjects exposed to, actively infected with, or recovered from COVID-19 were included in the dataset. The repertoires were released in a freely available public database intended as a resource for research on the immune response to SARS-CoV-2. Samples were obtained from the ongoing ImmuneRACE study (first 160 participants) and from approximately 1,200 subjects provided by 6 global collaborators. A de-identified subject ID, COVID-19 status, age in years and sex were almost always included in the sample metadata. Where HLA class I and class II types were available, the types were taken from metadata supplied by the sample provider, not from assay-based typing.

CDR1 is given as LNHDA and CDR2 as SQIVND, both from the germline V gene (reference sequence). The CDR3 spans 17 residues, from the cysteine through the phenylalanine. Only the CDR3 DNA is retained, 51 bases long and in frame from the first base. V and J lose 3 bases and 5 bases, and a span of 22 bases separates them. What the study reported, not specific to this receptor: The amount of clinical and demographic metadata varied by source and participant and was provided uncurated.

The immunoSEQ Assay, a bias-controlled multiplex PCR, was used to amplify TCRbeta CDR3 regions from genomic DNA. The source study handled its data this way. The number of nucleated cells in each sample was estimated by amplification of reference gene primers within the assay. To quantify the absolute abundance of each unique TCRbeta CDR3 rearrangement, sequence reads were collapsed and filtered. For each sample, productive Simpson clonality was calculated by taking the square root of Simpson's diversity index across productive rearrangements. TCRdb limited this immuneACCESS table to in-frame rearrangements with V and J called. A share of clones is missing; checked studies link under half to unresolved V genes, and the rest is unexplained. The V and J calls and the clone size are those of that table, but D and trimming were determined from the DNA. A total of under 450,000 clones appear in this sample, roughly 90% of them only once. The top ten constitute roughly 0.86% of the sample.

In the prospective study, participants were roughly 18 to 100 years old, resided in about two dozen geographic areas of the United States, and were enrolled through a virtual design. In the prospective study, participants were assigned to cohorts based on the clinical history participants reported in a screening survey and a study questionnaire. Exposed participants were defined as having been in contact with someone with a PCR-confirmed or clinician-diagnosed COVID-19 case within 2 weeks of study entry. In the prospective study, mobile phlebotomists collected whole blood, serum and a nasopharyngeal or oropharyngeal swab from each participant. Participants in the prospective study had the option to provide additional blood draws and questionnaires over an approximately two-month period. Prospective study blood samples were shipped either frozen or at room temperature before DNA extraction.

The sequence is built from TRBV19 and TRBJ1-1; TRBD1 might be the D gene, on 5 matching bases. This clonotype was sampled from a woman aged 40 to 55 who had been exposed to COVID-19. Input material: PBMCs or T cells enriched from blood (not recorded which). The CDR3 region reads CASSIYRDSPGRTEAFF. Here is the DNA: TGTGCCAGTAGTATCTACCGGGACTCCCCTGGGAGGACTGAAGCTTTCTTT.